This T cell receptor (beta chain) derives from a study of cytomegalovirus exposure and HLA in healthy donors. Findings of the study overall: Cytomegalovirus association was listed for 164 TCR beta chains. V- and J-gene trimming in TCR beta was tied to a missense DCLRE1C variant by an analysis performed later. Later analysis found that TCR beta chains associated with HLA were more clonally expanded than other, equally common chains. A later analysis found that most CMV-associated TCR beta chains appeared HLA-restricted.

Points on this clone: Its antigen remains unknown.

The CDR3 extends over 11 amino acids. The germline V and J ends were trimmed by 10 bases and 4 bases, with 7 bases remaining between them. Germline V gene lookup returns CDR1 MNHEY and CDR2 SMNVEV (reference sequence). Primers for the PCR totalled 60 Vbeta and 13 Jbeta. The assay was immunoSEQ multiplex PCR, and TCRdb's table has in-frame clones only and misses some. Altogether a few hundred thousand clones are present, around 75% being singletons, with the ten largest covering roughly 2%. The genes are TRBV27 and TRBJ1-4; D unclear. The sequencing input was PBMCs. The clonotype originates from a woman aged 25 to 39 in good health and CMV-seronegative. Written as DNA, the CDR3 is TGTGCCACTGGTAGTAATGAAAAACTGTTTTTT. Amino acids: CATGSNEKLFF.